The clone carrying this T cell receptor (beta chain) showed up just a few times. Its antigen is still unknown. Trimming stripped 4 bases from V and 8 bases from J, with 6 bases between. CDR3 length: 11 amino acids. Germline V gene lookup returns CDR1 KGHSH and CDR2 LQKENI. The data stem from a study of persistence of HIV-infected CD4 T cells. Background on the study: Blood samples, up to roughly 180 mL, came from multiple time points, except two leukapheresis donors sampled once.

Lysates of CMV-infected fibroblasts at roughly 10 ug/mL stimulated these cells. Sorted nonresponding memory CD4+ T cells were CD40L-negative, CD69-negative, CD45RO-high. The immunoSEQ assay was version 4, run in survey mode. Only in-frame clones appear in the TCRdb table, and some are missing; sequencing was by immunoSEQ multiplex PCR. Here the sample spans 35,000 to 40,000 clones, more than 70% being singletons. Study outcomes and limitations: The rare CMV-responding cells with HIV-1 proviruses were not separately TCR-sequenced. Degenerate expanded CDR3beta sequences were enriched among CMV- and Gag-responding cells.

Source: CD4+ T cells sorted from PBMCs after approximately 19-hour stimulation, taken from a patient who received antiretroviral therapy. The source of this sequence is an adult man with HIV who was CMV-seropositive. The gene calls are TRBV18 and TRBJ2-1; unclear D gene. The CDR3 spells CASSLGDEQFF. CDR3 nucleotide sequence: TGTGCCAGCTCACTTGGGGATGAGCAGTTCTTC.